This is a list of T cell receptor beta chains from one sample in a study of T cell responses to AZD1222 COVID-19 vaccine. Assay used: immunoSEQ multiplex PCR; TCRdb lists only in-frame clones, some missing. The sample has some 120,000 clones, 70% to 90% seen once; the top ten hold less than 10%. The input for sequencing was peripheral blood, taken on day 0 of AZD1222 vaccination. The receptors originated from an adult in good health. Both conserved end residues are part of each CDR3. A D gene is named only where the DNA matches it firmly. Clone size is given for some rows only: seen once, a few or many times, or a class if the clone is expanded.

TRBV7-9	TRBJ2-3	NA	TRBD2	TGTGCCAGCAGCTTTAGCGGGAGCACAGATACGCAGTATTTT	CASSFSGSTDTQYF
TRBV27	TRBJ1-2	NA	TRBD1	TGTGCCAGCAGTAGGGACAGGGTAGGGGGGGGCTACACCTTC	CASSRDRVGGGYTF
TRBV19	TRBJ2-7	NA	NA	TGTGCCAGTAGTATCTTGGGGACCTCCTACGAGCAGTACTTC	CASSILGTSYEQYF
TRBV12-3/TRBV12-4	TRBJ1-1	few	NA	TGTGCCAGCAGATCCGGACAGTACACTGAAGCTTTCTTT	CASRSGQYTEAFF
TRBV6-6	TRBJ2-7	NA	TRBD2	TGTGCCAGCAGTTACTCTGGTAGCGGGAGTTTAGGGGAGCAGTACTTC	CASSYSGSGSLGEQYF
TRBV28	TRBJ1-4	NA	NA	TGTGCCAGCAGTTTACTGAATGAAAAACTGTTTTTT	CASSLLNEKLFF
TRBV10-3	TRBJ2-5	NA	NA	TGTGCCATCAGTGATCGGGGAGAGACCCAGTACTTC	CAISDRGETQYF
TRBV19	TRBJ2-7	few	NA	TGTGCCAGTAGTGGCCATGGGGTCAGCTCCTACGAGCAGTACTTC	CASSGHGVSSYEQYF
TRBV20-1	TRBJ2-7	NA	NA	TGCAGTGCTAGTCCTTCGGAACACCTTTCCTACGAGCAGTACTTC	CSASPSEHLSYEQYF
TRBV24-1	TRBJ2-2	once	NA	TGTGCCACCAGTGAGGGACAGAACACCGGGGAGCTGTTTTTT	CATSEGQNTGELFF
TRBV5-6	TRBJ2-1	NA	NA	TGTGCCAGCAGCTTGGTGGGCGGCAGCTCCTACAATGAGCAGTTCTTC	CASSLVGGSSYNEQFF
TRBV25-1	TRBJ1-4	NA	NA	TGTGCCAGCAGTGATACCCAGGGGAGTGAAAAACTGTTTTTT	CASSDTQGSEKLFF
TRBV5-1	TRBJ2-6	NA	NA	TGCGCCAGCAGCTTGACCCCAACCTCTGGGGCCAACGTCCTGACTTTC	CASSLTPTSGANVLTF
TRBV12-5	TRBJ1-6	once	NA	TGTGCTAGTACTGAGGCCATAGGTACACCCCTCCACTTT	CASTEAIGTPLHF
TRBV27	TRBJ2-7	NA	NA	TGTGCCAGCAGTTCCTACACTTTCGGTTACGAGCAGTACTTC	CASSSYTFGYEQYF
TRBV27	TRBJ2-2	NA	NA	TGTGCCAGCAGGTCAAGGGGACAAACCACCGGGGAGCTGTTTTTT	CASRSRGQTTGELFF
TRBV19	TRBJ1-3	once	TRBD1	TGTGCCACCTCTCGACAGGGTCGTACTGGAAACACCATATATTTT	CATSRQGRTGNTIYF
TRBV7-3	TRBJ2-2	NA	TRBD2	TGTGCCAGCAGCCCTAGCGGGAGTTTCTCCGGGGAGCTGTTTTTT	CASSPSGSFSGELFF
TRBV6-6	TRBJ1-2	NA	NA	TGTGCCAGCAGTTACGACTCGAACAGAGGCTACACCTTC	CASSYDSNRGYTF
TRBV10-3	TRBJ2-3	NA	TRBD2	TGTGCCATCAGTGAGTCGACTAGCGGGGGGGCGATAGGTACGCAGTATTTT	CAISESTSGGAIGTQYF
TRBV19	TRBJ1-2	NA	TRBD1	TGTGCCAGTAGAATACAGGGGGCGAGCTATGGCTACACCTTC	CASRIQGASYGYTF
TRBV14	TRBJ1-4	NA	NA	TGTGCCAGCAGTCAGAGGGTGGTTGGTGTTGAAAAACTGTTTTTT	CASSQRVVGVEKLFF
TRBV11-2	TRBJ2-3	NA	TRBD2	TGTGCCAGCAGCTTAGCGGGGGGGCTGGAAGATACGCAGTATTTT	CASSLAGGLEDTQYF
TRBV7-2	TRBJ1-1	NA	NA	TGTGCCAGCAGCTTAGCGAGGGCCGGGCTGAACACTGAAGCTTTCTTT	CASSLARAGLNTEAFF
TRBV5-1	TRBJ2-2	NA	NA	TGCGCCAGCAGCTTGGGCCCTCTAGGAAACACCGGGGAGCTGTTTTTT	CASSLGPLGNTGELFF
TRBV2	TRBJ1-3	NA	TRBD1	TGTGCCAGCAGTCCCTCCGACAGGGTGGGGAGAAACACCATATATTTT	CASSPSDRVGRNTIYF
TRBV4-1	TRBJ2-1	NA	NA	TGCGCCAGCAGCCAAGATGTTTCGGCTATACGGAGCAATGAGCAGTTCTTC	CASSQDVSAIRSNEQFF
TRBV7-8	TRBJ2-7	NA	NA	TGTGCCAGCAGCTTACTCAGGATATGGAAAGGGGACCCCAAGCAGTACTTC	CASSLLRIWKGDPKQYF